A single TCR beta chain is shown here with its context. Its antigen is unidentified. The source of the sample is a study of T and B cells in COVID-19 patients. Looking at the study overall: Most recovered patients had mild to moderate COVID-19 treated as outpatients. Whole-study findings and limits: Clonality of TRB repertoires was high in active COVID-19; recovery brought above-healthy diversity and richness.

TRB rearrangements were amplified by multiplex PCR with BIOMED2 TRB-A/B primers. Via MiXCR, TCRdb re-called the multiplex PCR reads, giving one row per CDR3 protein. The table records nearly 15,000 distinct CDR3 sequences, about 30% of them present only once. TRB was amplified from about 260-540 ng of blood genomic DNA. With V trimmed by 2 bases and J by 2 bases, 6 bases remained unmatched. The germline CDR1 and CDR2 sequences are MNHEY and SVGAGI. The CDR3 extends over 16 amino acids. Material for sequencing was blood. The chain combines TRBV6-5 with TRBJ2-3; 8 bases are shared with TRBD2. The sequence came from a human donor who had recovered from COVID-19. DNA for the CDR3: TGTGCCAGCAGTTACCGTAGCGGGGTCGACACAGATACGCAGTATTTT. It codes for CASSYRSGVDTDTQYF.